This TCR beta chain was identified during a study of Ad26.COV2.S vaccination and SARS-CoV-2 variants. This CDR3 has 17 residues. The junction had 10 bases not matched to a gene; V was cut back by 0 bases and J by 4 bases. Germline CDR1 SGHRS, CDR2 YFSETQ. As to treatment: about 20 received Ad26.COV2.S at low or high dose, single or two shots; about five received placebo; per-sample allocation not given. Collection of the samples took place on day 63 after the first injection of vaccine or placebo. TCRdb's copy holds only in-frame clones and misses some; the assay was immunoSEQ multiplex PCR. Of 300,000 to 400,000 clones listed, 70% to 90% were seen once; the top ten hold about 3.3%.

The V and J genes are TRBV5-1 and TRBJ2-7; 10 nucleotides align to TRBD1. This sequence was found in a person between 18 and 65 years old who received the Ad26.COV2.S COVID-19 vaccine or a placebo. Sample: peripheral blood, taken in a trial of Ad26.COV2.S vaccine versus placebo. CDR3 sequence: CASSLGLGTGDFYEQYF. CDR3 in DNA: TGCGCCAGCAGCTTGGGTCTCGGGACAGGGGATTTTTACGAGCAGTACTTC. Full variable domain (remainder filled in from reference TRBV5-1 and TRBJ2-7): KAGVTQTPRYLIKTRGQQVTLSCSPISGHRSVSWYQQTPGQGLQFLFEYFSETQRNKGNFPGRFSGRQFSNSRSEMNVSTLELGDSALYLCASSLGLGTGDFYEQYFGPGTRLTVT.